The 26 T cell receptor beta chains below come from one sample, sequenced in a study of blood T cell repertoires in COVID-19. The assay was immunoSEQ multiplex PCR, and TCRdb's table has in-frame clones only and misses some. Of roughly 100,000 clones in the sample, 79% were seen once. The sequenced sample was peripheral blood. The source is a woman at least 80 years old with active or convalescent COVID-19.

This CDR3 is CASSIVLAANYGYTF. Here the CDR3 DNA reads TGTGCCAGTAGTATAGTTCTAGCAGCTAACTATGGCTACACCTTC. V and J are TRBV19 and TRBJ1-2; no reliable D call. The V end was cut by 1 base, the J end by 0 bases, with 9 bases between. Germline assignment: CDR1 LNHDA and CDR2 SQIVND (reference sequence). The CDR3 runs 15 residues.

CDR3 nucleotide sequence: TGTGCCACCAGCAGGGAAGAGTTGACAGCGAGTACGCAGTATTTT. Protein: CATSREELTASTQYF. This chain uses TRBV15 with TRBJ2-3; D may be TRBD1 (5 bases). Deletions cut 3 bases from V and 8 bases from J, with 18 bases between. Germline CDR1 and CDR2: LNHNV and YYDKDF (reference sequence). The CDR3 consists of 15 residues.

J is TRBJ1-1 and V is TRBV2, with D maybe TRBD1 (6 bases). There are 14 residues in the CDR3. The germline V gene has CDR1 SNHLY and CDR2 FYNNEI. The germline V and J ends were trimmed by 5 bases and 1 base, with 11 bases remaining between them. CDR3 sequence (DNA): TGTGCCAGCAGTTATCTGACAGGGAACACTGAAGCTTTCTTT. Translating it yields CASSYLTGNTEAFF.

The chain links TRBV29-1 to TRBJ2-5; the match to TRBD2 covers 13 bases. V lost 6 bases to trimming and J lost 5 bases; unmatched junction nucleotides: 21. Germline CDR1 reads SQVTM; CDR2 reads ANQGSEA. CDR3 length: 19 amino acids. CDR3 DNA: TGCAGCGTCCTCCGGGACCGCAGGACTAGCGGGAGAGTGGGGGAGACCCAGTACTTC. Translating it yields CSVLRDRRTSGRVGETQYF.

This chain connects TRBV7-3 to TRBJ2-1, with TRBD2 matching over 11 bases. Germline V CDR1 and CDR2: SGHTA, FQGTGA. Unmatched junction bases numbered 11, after V lost 6 bases and J lost 1 base. The length of the CDR3 is 18 residues. The CDR3 protein is CASSSSSGRAQSYNEQFF. For the CDR3, the DNA is TGTGCCAGCAGTAGTAGTAGCGGGAGGGCTCAATCCTACAATGAGCAGTTCTTC.

The sample holds a few counts of this clone. The V call is TRBV24-1, the J call TRBJ2-1; 14 nucleotides agree with TRBD2. The CDR3 is 15 amino acids. Germline loops: CDR1 KGHDR, CDR2 SFDVKD. Trimming took 7 bases from V and 5 from J; bases not matched to a gene: 3. In DNA form, the CDR3 reads TGTGCCACCAGCGGGACTAGCGGGAGTAACAATGAGCAGTTCTTC. Its translation is CATSGTSGSNNEQFF.

The chain carries TRBV6-2 or TRBV6-3 and TRBJ2-7, with 13 bases lining up with TRBD2. With 5 bases clipped from V and 6 bases from J, the junction kept 7 bases outside the gene matches. This CDR3 has 15 amino acids. Germline assignment: CDR1 MNHEY and CDR2 SVGEGT. The CDR3 nucleotides read TGTGCCAGCAGTACGGGACTAGCGGGAATGAGCGAGCAGTACTTC. The encoded protein is CASSTGLAGMSEQYF.

The CDR3 loop is CASSPQTGNTEAFF. For the CDR3, the DNA is TGTGCCAGCAGCCCTCAGACAGGGAACACTGAAGCTTTCTTT. This chain uses TRBV7-9 with TRBJ1-1, with TRBD1 as a possible D gene (6 bases). Germline CDR1 is SEHNR and CDR2 is FQNEAQ (reference sequence). V dropped 5 bases and J dropped 1 base, with 11 bases sitting between them. The CDR3 runs to 14 residues.

The chain combines TRBV7-2 with TRBJ2-1; TRBD2 matches at 8 bases. CDR3 length: 15 residues. Germline V gene data show CDR1 as SGHTA and CDR2 as FQGNSA. The trim removed 2 bases at V and 1 base at J, leaving 1 base unmatched. The CDR3 DNA sequence: TGTGCCAGCAGCTTATCTAGCGGGTCCTACAATGAGCAGTTCTTC. Residues: CASSLSSGSYNEQFF. Supplemented by reference TRBV7-2 and TRBJ2-1, the full variable domain reads GAGVSQSPSNKVTEKGKDVELRCDPISGHTALYWYRQSLGQGLEFLIYFQGNSAPDKSGLPSDRFSAERTGGSVSTLTIQRTQQEDSAVYLCASSLSSGSYNEQFFGPGTRLTVL.

The count of this clone is one. The CDR3 region has the DNA TGTGCCAGCAGCCAAGGGAGGCAGGGAGGTGAGCAGTTCTTC. Translation gives CASSQGRQGGEQFF. The chain carries TRBV3-1 (or the pseudogene TRBV3-2) and TRBJ2-1, with a tentative D call TRBD2 (6 bases). This CDR3 spans 14 amino acids. V was trimmed by 1 base and J by 9 bases, leaving 13 bases between them. Germline V gene sequence: CDR1 LGHDT, CDR2 YNNKEL (reference sequence).

V gene TRBV19 combines with J gene TRBJ1-1, with D hard to call. The V end was cut by 2 bases, the J end by 6 bases, with 10 bases between. There are 13 residues in the CDR3. Germline assignment: CDR1 LNHDA and CDR2 SQIVND (reference sequence). The CDR3 sequence is CASSIWRRAEAFF. The CDR3 region has the DNA TGTGCCAGTAGTATATGGAGACGGGCTGAAGCTTTCTTT.

The genes are TRBV7-6 and TRBJ2-7; possibly TRBD2 for D (5 bases). Germline V gives CDR1 SGHVS, CDR2 FNYEAQ. V dropped 2 bases and J dropped 1 base, with 12 bases sitting between them. This CDR3 has 15 amino acids. CDR3 sequence: CASSLSGDKSYEQYF. CDR3 DNA: TGTGCCAGCAGCTTAAGCGGAGATAAGTCCTACGAGCAGTACTTC. Full variable domain (remainder filled in from reference TRBV7-6 and TRBJ2-7): GAGVSQSPRYKVTKRGQDVALRCDPISGHVSLYWYRQALGQGPEFLTYFNYEAQQDKSGLPNDRFSAERPEGSISTLTIQRTEQRDSAMYRCASSLSGDKSYEQYFGPGTRLTVT.

This clone was counted once. This chain joins TRBV11-2 and TRBJ2-5; the match to TRBD1 covers 8 bases. CDR3 length: 16 amino acids. From germline, CDR1 is SGHAT and CDR2 FQNNGV. V shed 5 bases and J 7 bases; nucleotides not matched to a gene: 15. Here the CDR3 reads CASSPRTGPSLSTQYF. CDR3 nucleotides: TGTGCCAGCAGCCCTAGGACAGGGCCCAGTTTATCGACCCAGTACTTC.

The chain carries TRBV27 and TRBJ1-5; no clear D. V lost 4 bases and J 0 bases, leaving 4 bases between the germline ends. CDR1 is MNHEY and CDR2 is SMNVEV in the germline V gene (reference sequence). This CDR3 is built from 13 residues. The CDR3 DNA is TGTGCCAGCAGTTCTTATAGCAATCAGCCCCAGCATTTT. Translating it yields CASSSYSNQPQHF.

This sequence joins TRBV5-1 and TRBJ2-7, with D possibly matching TRBD1 (6 bases). The CDR3 totals 15 residues. V was shortened by 0 bases and J by 2 bases, with 12 bases between the two germline ends. Per the germline V gene, CDR1 is SGHRS and CDR2 is YFSETQ. In nucleotides, the CDR3 is TGCGCCAGCAGCTTGGACGGACAGTTTACCTACGAGCAGTACTTC. As protein: CASSLDGQFTYEQYF.

This clone was observed a few times. The chain uses TRBV6-5 and TRBJ1-1, with TRBD1 as a possible D gene (5 bases). The germline V gene has CDR1 MNHEY and CDR2 SVGAGI. Trimming stripped 7 bases from V and 6 bases from J, with 18 bases between. This CDR3 comprises 14 residues. The CDR3 region has the DNA TGTGCCAGCAAGATACTCGGGGGGGGAGCTGAAGCTTTCTTT. Amino acid sequence: CASKILGGGAEAFF.

The V call is TRBV18, the J call TRBJ2-7, with TRBD1 identical over 8 bases. The CDR3 has 14 residues. Germline CDR1 and CDR2: KGHSH and LQKENI. J was trimmed by 4 bases and V by 3 bases; bases with no gene match: 5. CDR3 in DNA: TGTGCCAGCTCACCCCAGGGGGCCTGGTACGAGCAGTACTTC. Protein product: CASSPQGAWYEQYF.

The sample holds one count of this clone. The rearrangement links TRBV7-2 to TRBJ2-1; 8 bases map to TRBD2. V lost 5 bases to trimming and J lost 6 bases; unmatched junction nucleotides: 9. Germline loops: CDR1 SGHTA, CDR2 FQGNSA. The CDR3 totals 15 residues. CDR3 nucleotide sequence: TGTGCCAGCAGCGCAGCAGGACTAGCCCTCAATGAGCAGTTCTTC. Residues: CASSAAGLALNEQFF. The full variable domain, completed using reference TRBV7-2 and TRBJ2-1, is GAGVSQSPSNKVTEKGKDVELRCDPISGHTALYWYRQSLGQGLEFLIYFQGNSAPDKSGLPSDRFSAERTGGSVSTLTIQRTQQEDSAVYLCASSAAGLALNEQFFGPGTRLTVL.

The V call is TRBV28, the J call TRBJ2-1; unclear D gene. The germline gives CDR1 MDHEN, CDR2 SYDVKM. The CDR3 loop spans 11 amino acids. Trimming pared 5 bases from V and 10 bases from J, leaving 9 bases between. This chain's CDR3 is CASSIDIEQFF. CDR3 in DNA: TGTGCCAGCAGTATAGACATCGAGCAGTTCTTC.

The chain combines TRBV28 with TRBJ2-3, with unresolved D. Looked up from germline, CDR1 is MDHEN and CDR2 is SYDVKM. The CDR3 is made up of 17 amino acids. Trimming cost V 4 bases and J 3 bases, with 20 bases left between them. CDR3 sequence reads: CASSSPSPGDGTDTQYF. The DNA of the CDR3 is TGTGCCAGCAGTTCCCCCAGCCCGGGTGATGGGACAGATACGCAGTATTTT.

J is TRBJ2-1 and V is TRBV6-6, with 8 bases aligning to TRBD2. The CDR3 sequence is 15 residues long. CDR1 is MNHNY and CDR2 is SVGAGI in the germline V gene (reference sequence). Trimming at V came to 5 bases and at J to 2 bases, leaving 5 bases not matched to a gene. CDR3: CASSATSGPYNEQFF. The CDR3 DNA reads as TGTGCCAGCAGTGCAACTAGCGGACCCTACAATGAGCAGTTCTTC.

V gene TRBV5-3 combines with J gene TRBJ1-2, with 9 bases fitting TRBD1. TRBV5-3 falls under the ORF class, with uncertain function. The CDR3 is 15 residues long. V trimming: 1 base; J trimming: 8 bases; junction bases outside the gene matches: 9. The CDR3 nucleotides read TGTGCCAGAAGCTTGTTAGGACAGGGGAAGCGGGGCTACACCTTC. It yields the protein CARSLLGQGKRGYTF.

V and J are TRBV29-1 and TRBJ2-1; 10 nucleotides match TRBD1. Per germline, CDR1 SQVTM and CDR2 ANQGSEA. J was trimmed by 6 bases and V by 7 bases; bases with no gene match: 12. The CDR3 runs to 15 residues. DNA of the CDR3: TGCAGCGCCTTTGCTAGACAGGGGGCGAGCAATGAGCAGTTCTTC. Protein: CSAFARQGASNEQFF.

This rearrangement joins TRBV19 to TRBJ2-3; D gene ambiguous. This CDR3 is 15 amino acids long. Per the germline V gene, CDR1 is LNHDA and CDR2 is SQIVND (reference sequence). V lost 6 bases, J lost 0 bases, and 13 bases lay in between. The CDR3 is CASSDSFGSTDTQYF. The CDR3 DNA follows: TGTGCCAGTAGCGACTCCTTTGGGAGCACAGATACGCAGTATTTT. The full variable domain, with the rest looked up from reference TRBV19 and TRBJ2-3, is DGGITQSPKYLFRKEGQNVTLSCEQNLNHDAMYWYRQDPGQGLRLIYYSQIVNDFQKGDIAEGYSVSREKKESFPLTVTSAQKNPTAFYLCASSDSFGSTDTQYFGPGTRLTVL.

This clone was found once. This sequence joins TRBV9 and TRBJ1-1, with unresolved D. V lost 1 base and J 7 bases, leaving 8 bases between the germline ends. The CDR3 runs to 12 residues. CDR1 and CDR2 (germline): SGDLS, YYNGEE. This CDR3 is CASSVPYGEAFF. The CDR3 nucleotides read TGTGCCAGCAGCGTACCCTACGGTGAAGCTTTCTTT.

This chain connects TRBV28 to TRBJ2-7; TRBD1 is a possible D gene (6 bases). CDR1 is MDHEN and CDR2 is SYDVKM in the germline V gene. The CDR3 runs 13 residues. The V and J ends lost 6 bases and 3 bases respectively, with 12 bases between them. The CDR3 DNA follows: TGTGCCAGCAGAGGACAGAGCTTCTACGAGCAGTACTTC. Translation: CASRGQSFYEQYF.